The rows below give T cell receptor beta chains drawn from one sample of a study of PD-1 blockade in classical Hodgkin lymphoma. Profiling relied on immunoSEQ multiplex PCR, and the TCRdb table lists in-frame clones only, not all of them. The table records about 21,000 clones, over 65% of them present only once. The specimen was peripheral blood mononuclear cells (PBMCs), collected before the fourth cycle of nivolumab. All receptors derive from a human donor with classical Hodgkin lymphoma. CDR3s include the opening cysteine and the closing phenylalanine or tryptophan. D genes are given only for firm matches. Where a row states a size, it is once, few, many or the class of an expanded clone; other rows omit it.

>TRBV2|NA|NA|TRBJ2-3
TGTGCCAGCAGTGACGCCGACACCCCCCCAGATACGCAGTATTTT
CASSDADTPPDTQYF
>TRBV20-1|NA|NA|TRBJ2-3
TGCAGTGTGAGTAGGGATACGCAGTATTTT
CSVSRDTQYF
>TRBV19|NA|TRBD1|TRBJ1-1
TGTGCCAGTAGCTTGGACAGGGAGAACACTGAAGCTTTCTTT
CASSLDRENTEAFF
>TRBV30|NA|TRBD2|TRBJ2-3
TGTGCCGGAGCGGGAGGGAGCACAGATACGCAGTATTTT
CAGAGGSTDTQYF
>TRBV29-1|NA|TRBD1|TRBJ2-7
TGCAGCGGACAGGGAATGGCCTACGAGCAGTACTTC
CSGQGMAYEQYF
>TRBV19|few|TRBD2|TRBJ2-3
TGTGCCAGTAGTATATTAGCGGGACCCACAGATACGCAGTATTTT
CASSILAGPTDTQYF
>TRBV2|once|TRBD1|TRBJ1-1
TGTGCCAGCAGGGATAGACAGGGCCGCACTGAAGCTTTCTTT
CASRDRQGRTEAFF
>TRBV27|few|NA|TRBJ1-2
TGTGCCAGCAGTTTAGGTGGCTTCCCCTATGGCTACACCTTC
CASSLGGFPYGYTF
>TRBV4-1|NA|NA|TRBJ1-3
TGCGCCAGCAGCCATCCGGGACAAGGAAACACCATATATTTT
CASSHPGQGNTIYF
>TRBV28|NA|NA|TRBJ2-3
TGTGCCAGCAGTCCTGGGGGAGAGGCAGATACGCAGTATTTT
CASSPGGEADTQYF
>TRBV29-1|NA|NA|TRBJ2-1
TGCAGCGTTCCGGGACTCGGTTACAATGAGCAGTTCTTC
CSVPGLGYNEQFF
>TRBV19|NA|NA|TRBJ2-1
TGTGCCAGTGTATTCTGGAATGAGCAGTTCTTC
CASVFWNEQFF
>TRBV27|NA|TRBD1|TRBJ1-2
TGTGCCAGCAGTCCGGGGGGAGGGGGCTTTGGCTACACCTTC
CASSPGGGGFGYTF
>TRBV10-1|NA|NA|TRBJ2-3
TGCGCCAGCAGTGACCACACAGATACGCAGTATTTT
CASSDHTDTQYF
>TRBV9|NA|NA|TRBJ2-2
TGTGCCAGCACCGAAGGTGGGGAGCTGTTTTTT
CASTEGGELFF
>TRBV19|NA|NA|TRBJ2-3
TGTGCCAGTAGTATTAAGGGAGTGGGCACAGATACGCAGTATTTT
CASSIKGVGTDTQYF
>TRBV9|NA|NA|TRBJ1-1
TGTGCCAGCAGCGCGCAGCTACTGAACACTGAAGCTTTCTTT
CASSAQLLNTEAFF
>TRBV29-1|NA|TRBD1|TRBJ1-2
TGCAGCGTGGGGGGACAGGACAAAAGTAATAACTATGGCTACACCTTC
CSVGGQDKSNNYGYTF
>TRBV4-1|NA|TRBD2|TRBJ2-1
TGCGCCAGCAGCCAAGAGAGGAGGGTGGCGGGAGGGAGTAGAGGGGAGCAGTTCTTC
CASSQERRVAGGSRGEQFF
>TRBV18|once|TRBD1|TRBJ1-1
TGTGCCAGCTCACCAGGGACAGGTGAAGCTTTCTTT
CASSPGTGEAFF
>TRBV4-1|NA|NA|TRBJ2-5
TGCGCCAGCAGCCAAGTGGAGATTCAAGAGACCCAGTACTTC
CASSQVEIQETQYF
>TRBV6-1|NA|TRBD2|TRBJ2-5
TGTGCCAGCAGTGAAAGGGGACTAGTCAAAGAGACCCAGTACTTC
CASSERGLVKETQYF
>TRBV11-2|NA|TRBD1|TRBJ1-4
TGTGCCAGCAGCTTAGATCACGACAGGGAACCTTTTAATGAAAAACTGTTTTTT
CASSLDHDREPFNEKLFF
>TRBV5-1|NA|TRBD1|TRBJ1-1
TGCGCCAGCAGCGCGGACAGGGGAAACACTGAAGCTTTCTTT
CASSADRGNTEAFF
>TRBV29-1|NA|NA|TRBJ1-2
TGCAGCGTGGGGCAGGGGACCGGCTACACCTTC
CSVGQGTGYTF
>TRBV27|NA|TRBD1|TRBJ1-2
TGTGCCAGCAGAAACAGGGGAAGATCGGACGGCTACACCTTC
CASRNRGRSDGYTF
>TRBV10-3|NA|TRBD1|TRBJ1-2
TGTGCCATCAGGGGCGGGGACAGTACTAACTATGGCTACACCTTC
CAIRGGDSTNYGYTF
>TRBV15|NA|TRBD2|TRBJ2-5
TGTGCCACCAGCAGAGCACAGGGTTGGGCGGGAGGGCCAGGGAGGAAAGAGACCCAGTACTTC
CATSRAQGWAGGPGRKETQYF
>TRBV5-6|NA|TRBD2|TRBJ2-5
TGTGCCAGCAGGCGGGAGGGCTGGGGAAAAGAGACCCAGTACTTC
CASRREGWGKETQYF
>TRBV10-3|NA|NA|TRBJ2-2
TGTGCCATTACTGGGGGTATCGGGGAGCTGTTTTTT
CAITGGIGELFF
>TRBV29-1|NA|TRBD2|TRBJ2-1
TGCAGCGTTGATGGACTAGCGGACTCCTACAATGAGCAGTTCTTC
CSVDGLADSYNEQFF
>TRBV19|NA|TRBD1|TRBJ2-6
TGTGCCAGTAGTAGTGTGGGACAGGTTATTTCTGGGGCCAACGTCCTGACTTTC
CASSSVGQVISGANVLTF
>TRBV19|NA|NA|TRBJ2-2
TGTGCCAGTAGTAATCGACAGTCTCTCACCGGGGAGCTGTTTTTT
CASSNRQSLTGELFF
>TRBV5-1|NA|NA|TRBJ1-1
TGCGCCAGCAGCTTGCTCCGGGAGAACACTGAAGCTTTCTTT
CASSLLRENTEAFF
>TRBV18|NA|NA|TRBJ1-3
TGTGCCAGCTCAACTCAAGGTCCTCCTGGAAACACCATATATTTT
CASSTQGPPGNTIYF
>TRBV5-4|NA|NA|TRBJ2-7
TGTGCCAGCAGCTTTACCCCGCCGCCTCCCTACGAGCAGTACTTC
CASSFTPPPPYEQYF
>TRBV5-1|NA|TRBD2|TRBJ2-1
TGCGCCAGCAGCTTGGTGCTAGCGGCGAACAATGAGCAGTTCTTC
CASSLVLAANNEQFF
>TRBV27|NA|NA|TRBJ1-1
TGTGCCAGCAGTTTATCCTCGGGGGCGAACACTGAAGCTTTCTTT
CASSLSSGANTEAFF
>TRBV10-1|NA|NA|TRBJ2-3
TGCGCCAGCACCCCTGGAGGGGGAGCCTACACAGATACGCAGTATTTT
CASTPGGGAYTDTQYF
>TRBV19|NA|NA|TRBJ2-1
TGTGCCAGTAGTAACCCCTTCTTGCCGGACTCCTACAATGAGCAGTTCTTC
CASSNPFLPDSYNEQFF
>TRBV19|once|NA|TRBJ2-1
TGTGCCAGTAGTATAGGGAGAGGAAGGGCGGGCTACAATGAGCAGTTCTTC
CASSIGRGRAGYNEQFF
>TRBV5-1|NA|TRBD1|TRBJ1-4
TGCGCCAGCAGCTTGAACGCAGGGGGCGGAAATGAAAAACTGTTTTTT
CASSLNAGGGNEKLFF
>TRBV18|NA|TRBD2|TRBJ2-5
TGTGCCAGCTCACCACCGGGACTAGTCAGGGAGACCCAGTACTTC
CASSPPGLVRETQYF
>TRBV19|once|TRBD2|TRBJ2-1
TGTGCCAGTAGTATGCGGGGGGGTGATGAGCAGTTCTTC
CASSMRGGDEQFF